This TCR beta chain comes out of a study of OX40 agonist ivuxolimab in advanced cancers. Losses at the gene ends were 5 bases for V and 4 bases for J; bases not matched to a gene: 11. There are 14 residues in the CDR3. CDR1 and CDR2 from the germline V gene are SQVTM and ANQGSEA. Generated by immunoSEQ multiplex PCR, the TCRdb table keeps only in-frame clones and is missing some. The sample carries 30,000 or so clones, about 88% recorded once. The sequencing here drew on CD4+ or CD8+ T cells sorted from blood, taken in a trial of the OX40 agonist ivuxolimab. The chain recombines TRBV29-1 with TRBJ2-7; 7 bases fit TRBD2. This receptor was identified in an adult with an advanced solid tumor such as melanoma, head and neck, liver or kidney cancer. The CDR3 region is CSVFSGRVEYEQYF. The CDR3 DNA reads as TGCAGCGTTTTTAGTGGGAGGGTGGAATACGAGCAGTACTTC.